This T cell receptor beta chain was sequenced for a study of identical twins. V shed 4 bases, J shed 2 bases, and the junction held 5 bases outside the gene matches. The CDR3 spans 14 residues. Per germline, CDR1 SGHRS and CDR2 YFSETQ. General study results and limits: It was out-of-frame TCR alpha sharing in monozygotic twins that models underestimated. Potential partial confounding of zero-insertion analyses by invariant MAIT and iNKT cells was noted.

From the 5' RACE reads, TCRdb called clonotypes with MiXCR, one entry per CDR3 protein. The table lists around 680,000 distinct CDR3 sequences, about 9.4% of them singletons, with more than 0.75% in the top ten. There are many counts of this clonotype. What it binds is unknown. This same sample was also part of a study on yellow fever vaccine responses in identical twins. That source adds: Reportedly, twins' vaccine T cell responses looked partly convergent and partly personalized.

Input material: PBMCs. The receptor comes from a woman between 18 and 29 years old in good health. This chain uses TRBV5-1 with TRBJ2-5, with 7 bases matching TRBD2. The CDR3, as DNA: TGCGCCAGCAGCCCCAGCGGGGAACAAGAGACCCAGTACTTC. Residues: CASSPSGEQETQYF.